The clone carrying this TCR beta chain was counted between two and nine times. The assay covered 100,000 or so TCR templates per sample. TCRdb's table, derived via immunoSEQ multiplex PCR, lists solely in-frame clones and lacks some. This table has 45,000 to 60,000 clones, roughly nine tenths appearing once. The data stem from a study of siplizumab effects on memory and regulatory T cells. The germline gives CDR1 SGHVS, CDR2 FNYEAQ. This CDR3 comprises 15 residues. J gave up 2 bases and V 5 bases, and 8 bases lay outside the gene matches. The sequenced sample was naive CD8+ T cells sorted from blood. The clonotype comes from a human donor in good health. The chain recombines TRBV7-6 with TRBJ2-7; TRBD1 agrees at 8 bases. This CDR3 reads CASSTLTGDPYEQYF. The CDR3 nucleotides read TGTGCCAGCAGCACCTTGACAGGGGACCCCTACGAGCAGTACTTC.